The entry below gives a single TCR beta chain sequence along with its context. The sample comes from a study of blood T cells in healthy people across ages. A second PCR of 7 to 11 cycles used a sample-barcoded 5' primer and a J-beta primer mix. TCRdb reprocessed the 5' RACE reads via MiXCR and lists one record per CDR3 protein. This table has 1.5 million to 2 million distinct CDR3 sequences, about two fifths appearing once. CDR1 and CDR2 (germline): SGHDT, YYEEEE. V was shortened by 2 bases and J by 4 bases, with 11 bases between the two germline ends. The CDR3 length is 14 residues. This receptor was identified in a human donor in good health. Sequencing input: blood. The chain uses TRBV5-6 and TRBJ2-3; D may be TRBD1 (5 bases). In DNA, the CDR3 is TGTGCCAGCAGCTTTACAGGAAGGGCAGATACGCAGTATTTT. It yields the protein CASSFTGRADTQYF.